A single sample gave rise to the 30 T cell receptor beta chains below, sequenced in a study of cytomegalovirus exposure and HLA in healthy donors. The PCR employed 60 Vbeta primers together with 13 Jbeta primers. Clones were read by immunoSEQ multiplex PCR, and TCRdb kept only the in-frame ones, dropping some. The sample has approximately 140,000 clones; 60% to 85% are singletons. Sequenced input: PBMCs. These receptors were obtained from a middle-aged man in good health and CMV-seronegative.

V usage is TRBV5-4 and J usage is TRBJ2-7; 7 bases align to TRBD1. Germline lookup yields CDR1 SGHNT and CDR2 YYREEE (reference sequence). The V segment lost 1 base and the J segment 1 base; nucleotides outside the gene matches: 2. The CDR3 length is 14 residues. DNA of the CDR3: TGTGCCAGCAGCTTGTACAGGGGTTCCTACGAGCAGTACTTC. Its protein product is CASSLYRGSYEQYF. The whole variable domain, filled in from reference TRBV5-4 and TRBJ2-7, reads ETGVTQSPTHLIKTRGQQVTLRCSSQSGHNTVSWYQQALGQGPQFIFQYYREEENGRGNFPPRFSGLQFPNYSSELNVNALELDDSALYLCASSLYRGSYEQYFGPGTRLTVT.

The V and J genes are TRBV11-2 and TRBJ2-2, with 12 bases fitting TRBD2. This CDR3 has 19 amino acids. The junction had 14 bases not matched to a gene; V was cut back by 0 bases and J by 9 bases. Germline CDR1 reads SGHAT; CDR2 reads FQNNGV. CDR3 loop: CASSLEYASGGASGRELFF. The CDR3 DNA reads TGTGCCAGCAGCTTAGAGTACGCTAGCGGGGGGGCCAGTGGCCGGGAGCTGTTTTTT.

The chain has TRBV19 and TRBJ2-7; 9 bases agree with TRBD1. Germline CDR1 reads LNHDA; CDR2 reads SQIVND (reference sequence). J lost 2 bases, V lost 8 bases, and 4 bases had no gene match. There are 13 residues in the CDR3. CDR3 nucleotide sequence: TGTGCCAGTGGGAGGACAGGGGCCTACGAGCAGTACTTC. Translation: CASGRTGAYEQYF.

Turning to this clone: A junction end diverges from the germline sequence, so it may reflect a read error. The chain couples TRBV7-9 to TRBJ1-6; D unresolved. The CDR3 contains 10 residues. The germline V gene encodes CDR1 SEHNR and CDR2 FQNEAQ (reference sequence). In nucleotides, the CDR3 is TGTCCCAGCAGCCCCCAGCCCCTCCACTTT. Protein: CPSSPQPLHF.

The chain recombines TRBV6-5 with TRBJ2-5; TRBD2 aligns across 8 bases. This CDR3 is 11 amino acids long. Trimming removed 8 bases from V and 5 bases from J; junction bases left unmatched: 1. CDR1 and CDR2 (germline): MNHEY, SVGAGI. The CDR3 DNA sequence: TGTGCCAGCCGGGGGGGTGAGACCCAGTACTTC. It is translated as CASRGGETQYF.

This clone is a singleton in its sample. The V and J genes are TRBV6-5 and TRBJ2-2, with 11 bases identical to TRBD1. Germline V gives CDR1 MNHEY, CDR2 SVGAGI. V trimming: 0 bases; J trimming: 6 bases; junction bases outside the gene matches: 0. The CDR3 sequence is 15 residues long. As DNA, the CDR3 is TGTGCCAGCAGTTACTCGGGACAGGGGGCCGGGGAGCTGTTTTTT. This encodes CASSYSGQGAGELFF.

CDR3 nucleotide sequence: TGCGCCAGCAGTCCGAGAGCCGCCGGGACAATTATGAGTGATACGCAGTATTTT. Translating it yields CASSPRAAGTIMSDTQYF. V and J are TRBV5-1 and TRBJ2-3; weak D call: TRBD1 (6 bases). Germline CDR1 and CDR2: SGHRS and YFSETQ. CDR3 length: 18 residues. V gave up 5 bases and J gave up 6 bases, with 28 bases separating them.

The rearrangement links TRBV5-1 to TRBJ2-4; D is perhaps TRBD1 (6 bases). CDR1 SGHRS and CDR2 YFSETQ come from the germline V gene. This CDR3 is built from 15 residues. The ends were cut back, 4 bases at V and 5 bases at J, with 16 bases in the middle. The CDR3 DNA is TGCGCCAGCAGCCTGCCCAGGGGAGTGCAAAACATTCAGTACTTC. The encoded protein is CASSLPRGVQNIQYF. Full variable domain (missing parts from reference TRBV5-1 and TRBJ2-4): KAGVTQTPRYLIKTRGQQVTLSCSPISGHRSVSWYQQTPGQGLQFLFEYFSETQRNKGNFPGRFSGRQFSNSRSEMNVSTLELGDSALYLCASSLPRGVQNIQYFGAGTRLSVL.

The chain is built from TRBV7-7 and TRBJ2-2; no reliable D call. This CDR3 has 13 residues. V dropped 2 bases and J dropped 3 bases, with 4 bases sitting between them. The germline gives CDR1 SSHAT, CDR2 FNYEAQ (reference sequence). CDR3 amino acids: CASSLSYTGELFF. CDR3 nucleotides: TGTGCCAGCAGCTTAAGCTACACCGGGGAGCTGTTTTTT. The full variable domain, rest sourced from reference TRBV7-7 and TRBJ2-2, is GAGVSQSPRYKVTKRGQDVTLRCDPISSHATLYWYQQALGQGPEFLTYFNYEAQPDKSGLPSDRFSAERPEGSISTLTIQRTEQRDSAMYRCASSLSYTGELFFGEGSRLTVL.

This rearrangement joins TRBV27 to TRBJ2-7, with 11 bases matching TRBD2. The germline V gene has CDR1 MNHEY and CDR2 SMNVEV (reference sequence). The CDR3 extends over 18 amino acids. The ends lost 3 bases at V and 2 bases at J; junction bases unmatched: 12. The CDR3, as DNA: TGTGCCAGCAGTTTCGGGGGGGGCAAGGGACTAGCGGCCTACGAGCAGTACTTC. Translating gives CASSFGGGKGLAAYEQYF.

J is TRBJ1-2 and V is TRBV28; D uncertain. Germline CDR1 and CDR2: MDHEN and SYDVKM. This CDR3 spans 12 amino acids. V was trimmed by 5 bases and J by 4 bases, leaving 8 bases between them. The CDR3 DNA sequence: TGTGCCAGCAGTCTAAACAGCTATGGCTACACCTTC. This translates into CASSLNSYGYTF.

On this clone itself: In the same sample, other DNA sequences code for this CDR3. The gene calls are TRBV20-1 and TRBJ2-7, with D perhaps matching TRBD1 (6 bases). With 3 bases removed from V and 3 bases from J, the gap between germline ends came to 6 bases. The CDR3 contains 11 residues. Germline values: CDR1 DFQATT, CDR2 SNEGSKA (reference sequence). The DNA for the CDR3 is TGCAGTGCTAGGGACAGCTACGAGCAGTACTTC. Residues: CSARDSYEQYF.

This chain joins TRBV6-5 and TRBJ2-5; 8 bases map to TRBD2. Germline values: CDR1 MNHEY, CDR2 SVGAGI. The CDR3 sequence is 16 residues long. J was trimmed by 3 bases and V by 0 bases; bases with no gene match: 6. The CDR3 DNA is TGTGCCAGCAGTTACTCTTTAGCGGGGCAAAAAGAGACCCAGTACTTC. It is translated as CASSYSLAGQKETQYF.

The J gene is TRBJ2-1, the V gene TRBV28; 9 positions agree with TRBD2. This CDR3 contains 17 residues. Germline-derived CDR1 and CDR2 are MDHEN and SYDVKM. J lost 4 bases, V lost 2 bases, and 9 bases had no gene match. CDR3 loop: CASSLQLGTSHYNEQFF. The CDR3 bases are TGTGCCAGCAGTTTACAACTGGGGACTAGCCATTACAATGAGCAGTTCTTC.

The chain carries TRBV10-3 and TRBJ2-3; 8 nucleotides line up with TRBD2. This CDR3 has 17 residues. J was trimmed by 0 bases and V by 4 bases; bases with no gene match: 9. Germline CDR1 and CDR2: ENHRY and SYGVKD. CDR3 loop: CAISGATSASSTDTQYF. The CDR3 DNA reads TGTGCCATCAGTGGGGCGACTAGCGCTTCTAGCACAGATACGCAGTATTTT.

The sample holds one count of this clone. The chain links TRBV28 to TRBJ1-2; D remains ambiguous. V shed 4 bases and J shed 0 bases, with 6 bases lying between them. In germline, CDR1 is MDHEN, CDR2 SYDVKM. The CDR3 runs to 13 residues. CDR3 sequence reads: CASSYQTNYGYTF. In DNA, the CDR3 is TGTGCCAGCAGTTATCAGACTAACTATGGCTACACCTTC.

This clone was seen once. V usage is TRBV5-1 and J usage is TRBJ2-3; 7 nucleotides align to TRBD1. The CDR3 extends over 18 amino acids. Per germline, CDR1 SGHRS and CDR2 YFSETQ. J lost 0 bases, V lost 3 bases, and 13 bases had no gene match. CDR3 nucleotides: TGCGCCAGCAGCTCCCAACTAACGACAGGGCAAAGCACAGATACGCAGTATTTT. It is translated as CASSSQLTTGQSTDTQYF.

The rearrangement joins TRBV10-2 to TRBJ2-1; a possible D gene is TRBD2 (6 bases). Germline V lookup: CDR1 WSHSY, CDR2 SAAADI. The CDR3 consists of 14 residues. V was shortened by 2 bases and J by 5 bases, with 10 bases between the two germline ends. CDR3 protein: CASSEGDWNNEQFF. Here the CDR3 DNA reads TGCGCCAGCAGTGAGGGGGACTGGAACAATGAGCAGTTCTTC.

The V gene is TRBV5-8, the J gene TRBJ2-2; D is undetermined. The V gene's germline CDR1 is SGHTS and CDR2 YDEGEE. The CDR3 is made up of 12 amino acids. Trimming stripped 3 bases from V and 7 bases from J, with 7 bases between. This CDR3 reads CASSSRVGELFF. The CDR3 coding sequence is TGTGCCAGCAGCTCTCGCGTCGGGGAGCTGTTTTTT.

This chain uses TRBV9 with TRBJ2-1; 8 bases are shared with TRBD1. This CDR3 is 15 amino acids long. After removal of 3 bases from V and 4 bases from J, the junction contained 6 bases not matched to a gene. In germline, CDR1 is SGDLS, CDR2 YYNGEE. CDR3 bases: TGTGCCAGCAGCGGGACAGGGTTGTTTTACAATGAGCAGTTCTTC. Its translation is CASSGTGLFYNEQFF. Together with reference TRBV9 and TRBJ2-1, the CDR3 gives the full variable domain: DSGVTQTPKHLITATGQRVTLRCSPRSGDLSVYWYQQSLDQGLQFLIQYYNGEERAKGNILERFSAQQFPDLHSELNLSSLELGDSALYFCASSGTGLFYNEQFFGPGTRLTVL.

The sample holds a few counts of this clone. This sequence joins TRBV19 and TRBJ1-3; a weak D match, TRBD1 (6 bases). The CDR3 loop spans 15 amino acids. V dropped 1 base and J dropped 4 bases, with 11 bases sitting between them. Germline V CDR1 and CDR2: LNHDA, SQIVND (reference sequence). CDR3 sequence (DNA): TGTGCCAGTAGTATAGCCTGGACAGACGGAAACACCATATATTTT. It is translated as CASSIAWTDGNTIYF.

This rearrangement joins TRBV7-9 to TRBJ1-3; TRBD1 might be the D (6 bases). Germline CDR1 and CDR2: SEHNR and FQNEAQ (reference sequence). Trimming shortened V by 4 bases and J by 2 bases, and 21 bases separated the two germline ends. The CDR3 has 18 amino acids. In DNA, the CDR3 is TGTGCCAGCAGCTCAGGGGTTAATCTGGAACTACCTGGAAACACCATATATTTT. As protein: CASSSGVNLELPGNTIYF.

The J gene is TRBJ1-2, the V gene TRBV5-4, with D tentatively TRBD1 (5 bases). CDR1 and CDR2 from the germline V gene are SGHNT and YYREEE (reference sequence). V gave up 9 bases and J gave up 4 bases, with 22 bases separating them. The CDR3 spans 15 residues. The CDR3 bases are TGTGCCACCTATGGAACTCGACAGTCGTCCTATGGCTACACCTTC. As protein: CATYGTRQSSYGYTF.

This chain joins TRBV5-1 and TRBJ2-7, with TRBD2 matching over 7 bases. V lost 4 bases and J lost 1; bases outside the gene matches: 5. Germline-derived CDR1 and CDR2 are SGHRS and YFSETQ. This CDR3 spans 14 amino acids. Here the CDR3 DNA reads TGCGCCAGCAGCCGGGGGGAACGTTCCTACGAGCAGTACTTC. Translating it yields CASSRGERSYEQYF.

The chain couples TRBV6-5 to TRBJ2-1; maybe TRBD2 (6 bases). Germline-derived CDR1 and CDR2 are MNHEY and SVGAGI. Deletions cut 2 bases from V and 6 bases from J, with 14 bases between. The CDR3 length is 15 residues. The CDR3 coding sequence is TGTGCCAGCAGTTACAAATCACTAGCCGGCAATGAGCAGTTCTTC. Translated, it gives CASSYKSLAGNEQFF.

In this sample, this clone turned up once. The CDR3 nucleotides read TGTGCCAGCAGCCGTAGCGGGGCGAACACCGGGGAGCTGTTTTTT. Its protein is CASSRSGANTGELFF. V is TRBV11-2 and J is TRBJ2-2; 8 nucleotides align to TRBD2. CDR1 is SGHAT and CDR2 is FQNNGV in the germline V gene. CDR3 length: 15 residues. The trim removed 5 bases at V and 0 bases at J, leaving 2 bases unmatched.

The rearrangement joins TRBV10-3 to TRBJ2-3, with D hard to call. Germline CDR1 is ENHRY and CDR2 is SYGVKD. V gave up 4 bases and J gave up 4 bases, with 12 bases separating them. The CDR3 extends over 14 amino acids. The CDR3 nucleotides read TGTGCCATCAGTGCATCTAGAACTCCAGATACGCAGTATTTT. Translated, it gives CAISASRTPDTQYF.

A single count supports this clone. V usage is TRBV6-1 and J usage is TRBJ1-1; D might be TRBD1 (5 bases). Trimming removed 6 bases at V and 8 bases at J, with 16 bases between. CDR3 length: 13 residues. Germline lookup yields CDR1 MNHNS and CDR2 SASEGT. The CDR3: CASSLVGEGEAFF. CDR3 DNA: TGTGCCAGCAGCCTGGTGGGGGAGGGGGAAGCTTTCTTT.

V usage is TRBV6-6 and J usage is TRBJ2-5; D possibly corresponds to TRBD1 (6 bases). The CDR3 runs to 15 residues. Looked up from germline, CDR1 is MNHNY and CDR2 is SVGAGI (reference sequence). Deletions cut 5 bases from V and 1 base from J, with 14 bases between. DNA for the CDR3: TGTGCCAGCAGTCACCAGGGGCAACCCCAAGAGACCCAGTACTTC. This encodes CASSHQGQPQETQYF.

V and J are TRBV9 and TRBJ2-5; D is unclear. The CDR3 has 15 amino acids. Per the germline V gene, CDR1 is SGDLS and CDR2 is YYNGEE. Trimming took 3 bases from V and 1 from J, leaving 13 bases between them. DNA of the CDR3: TGTGCCAGCAGCGCCATGAGTATTTTCCAAGAGACCCAGTACTTC. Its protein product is CASSAMSIFQETQYF.